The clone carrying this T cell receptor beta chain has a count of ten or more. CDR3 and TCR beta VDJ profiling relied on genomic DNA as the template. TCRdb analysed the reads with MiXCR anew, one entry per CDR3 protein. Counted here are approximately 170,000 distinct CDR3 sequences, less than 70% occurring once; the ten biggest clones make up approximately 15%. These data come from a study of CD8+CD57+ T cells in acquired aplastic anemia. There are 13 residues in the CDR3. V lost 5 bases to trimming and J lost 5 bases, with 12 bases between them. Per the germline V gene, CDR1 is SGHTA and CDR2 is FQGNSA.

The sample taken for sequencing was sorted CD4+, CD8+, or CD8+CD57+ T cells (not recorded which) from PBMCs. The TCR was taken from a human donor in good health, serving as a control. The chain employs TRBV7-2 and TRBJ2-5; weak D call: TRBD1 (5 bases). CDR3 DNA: TGTGCCAGCAGCAAACAGGTTAGGGAGACCCAGTACTTC. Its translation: CASSKQVRETQYF.